This T cell receptor (beta chain) originates from a study of CD8 T cells in Susac syndrome. Study as a whole: Patients with Susac syndrome had blood drawn and were at that point therapy-naive, on corticosteroids, or on intravenous immunoglobulin alone.

CDR3 size: 15 residues. Germline V lookup: CDR1 PRHDT, CDR2 FYEKMQ (reference sequence). Trimming shortened V by 1 base and J by 5 bases, and 14 bases separated the two germline ends. Staining was done for CD27 and CD45RA, and it defined the memory subsets for TEMRA sorting. Random hexamers served to reverse transcribe roughly 0.5 to 1 ug RNA. TCRdb redid the calling of the immunoSEQ multiplex PCR reads with MiXCR, one entry per CDR3 protein. The repertoire has 2,000 to 2,500 distinct CDR3 sequences, about three quarters of them found once; the top ten carry 11%. V gene TRBV13 combines with J gene TRBJ2-5, with D uncertain. The sample consisted of CD8+ TEMRA cells from PBMCs. As to subset: FACS-sorted terminally differentiated effector memory CD8+ T cells re-expressing CD45RA (CD8+ TEMRA). This TCR was recovered from a human donor with Susac syndrome. Here the CDR3 DNA reads TGTGCCAGCAGCTTAGCTCTCTCGCTACGGGAGACCCAGTACTTC. Translated, it gives CASSLALSLRETQYF.